This section outlines one T cell receptor (beta chain) sequence together with its context. The CDR3 runs 13 residues. V was clipped by 5 bases and J by 8 bases; unmatched bases: 6. Germline loops: CDR1 MDHEN, CDR2 SYDVKM. The sample originates from a study of blood T cell repertoires in COVID-19. Study information: The samples span acute and convalescent COVID-19 from the United States, Italy and Spain.

As handled by the study authors: Scientists estimated how many nucleated cells there were by amplifying reference gene primers. The repertoire was sequenced with immunoSEQ multiplex PCR; TCRdb's copy has only in-frame clones and lacks some. D and trimming come from the DNA, and the V and J calls and clone size come from that table. This sample has about 480,000 clones, with roughly nine tenths found just once. The sequenced sample was peripheral blood. This TCR was sampled from a man aged 18 to 30 with COVID-19, enrolled during active disease. The chain carries TRBV28 and TRBJ1-2, with 9 bases aligning to TRBD1. The CDR3 DNA sequence: TGTGCCAGCAGTCCGCCGGGACAGGGAGGCTACACCTTC. It is translated as CASSPPGQGGYTF.